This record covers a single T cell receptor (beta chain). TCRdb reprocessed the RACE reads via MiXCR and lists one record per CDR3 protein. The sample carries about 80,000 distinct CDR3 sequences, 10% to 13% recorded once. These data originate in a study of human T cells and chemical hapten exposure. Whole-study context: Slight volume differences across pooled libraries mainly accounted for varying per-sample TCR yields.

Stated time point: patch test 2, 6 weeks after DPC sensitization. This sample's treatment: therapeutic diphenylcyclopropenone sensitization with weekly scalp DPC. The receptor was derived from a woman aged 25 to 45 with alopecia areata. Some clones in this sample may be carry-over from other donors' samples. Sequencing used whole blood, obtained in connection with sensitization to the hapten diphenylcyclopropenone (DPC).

The CDR3 loop reads CAISDPDGVLDTQYF. CDR3 DNA: TGTGCCATCAGTGACCCCGACGGGGTGCTCGATACGCAGTATTTT. The chain employs TRBV10-3 and TRBJ2-3; tentative D call: TRBD2 (5 bases). V was cut by 3 bases and J by 6 bases, with 16 bases left in between. The V gene's germline CDR1 is ENHRY and CDR2 SYGVKD. The CDR3 has 15 amino acids.